A selection of T cell receptor beta chains follows, all from one sample in a study of T cell repertoires in cytomegalovirus infection. TCRdb independently ran MiXCR on the reads; one entry per CDR3 protein. The table lists roughly 100,000 distinct CDR3 sequences, about 15% of them singletons. Material: PBMCs. These receptors were taken from a human donor in good health (CMV status not recorded). Some clones in this sample may be carry-over from other donors' samples. CDR3s include the opening cysteine and the closing phenylalanine or tryptophan. Fields, in order: J gene, clone size, D gene, V gene, CDR3 protein, CDR3 DNA. D genes are given only for firm matches. The listing skips clone size in some rows; elsewhere it reads once, few, many or a size class.

TRBJ2-1,few,NA,TRBV4-3,CASSLSGKSDGEQFF,TGCGCCAGCAGCCTTTCGGGGAAGTCGGACGGTGAGCAGTTCTTC
TRBJ2-5,NA,TRBD2,TRBV20-1,CSARDLFAGDVETQYF,TGCAGTGCTAGAGATCTGTTCGCGGGAGATGTAGAGACCCAGTACTTC
TRBJ2-2,many,NA,TRBV7-6,CASSLLGTVNTGELFF,TGTGCCAGCAGCTTACTAGGGACGGTGAACACCGGGGAGCTGTTTTTT
TRBJ2-7,many,TRBD2,TRBV28,CASTAPAGGLPYEQYF,TGTGCCAGCACCGCCCCTGCGGGGGGCCTCCCCTACGAGCAGTACTTC
TRBJ1-2,few,TRBD1,TRBV19,CASSTRPGQSTNYGYTF,TGTGCCAGTAGTACGAGACCGGGACAGTCAACGAACTATGGCTACACCTTC
TRBJ1-4,few,NA,TRBV4-1,CASSQPRGPGDEKLFF,TGCGCCAGCAGCCAGCCCCGGGGTCCGGGGGATGAAAAACTGTTTTTT
TRBJ2-2,few,NA,TRBV5-1,CASGQWTDRTGELFF,TGCGCCAGCGGACAATGGACGGACCGAACCGGGGAGCTGTTTTTT
TRBJ1-5,many,NA,TRBV12-3/TRBV12-4,CASSTTGHNQPQHF,TGTGCCAGCAGTACTACTGGGCACAATCAGCCCCAGCATTTT
TRBJ1-1,few,TRBD1,TRBV19,CASSKIPGQGVGEAFF,TGTGCCAGTAGTAAAATACCGGGACAGGGGGTCGGTGAAGCTTTCTTT
TRBJ2-6,many,NA,TRBV7-2,CASSLGGGDPRGTSGANVLTF,TGTGCCAGCAGCTTAGGGGGGGGGGACCCCAGGGGTACATCTGGGGCCAACGTCCTGACTTTC
TRBJ2-2,NA,NA,TRBV7-9,CASSLSGIGELFF,TGTGCCAGCAGCTTATCGGGGATCGGGGAGCTGTTTTTT
TRBJ2-3,few,TRBD2,TRBV20-1,CSGTSGSFSTDTQYF,TGCAGTGGGACTAGCGGATCTTTTAGCACAGATACGCAGTATTTT
TRBJ1-5,many,NA,TRBV12-3/TRBV12-4,CASSPTGISKPQHF,TGTGCCAGCAGTCCCACAGGGATATCAAAGCCCCAGCATTTT
TRBJ2-3,NA,NA,TRBV12-3/TRBV12-4,CASSPHDHTDTQYF,TGTGCCAGCAGTCCTCACGACCACACAGATACGCAGTATTTT
TRBJ1-1,few,NA,TRBV20-1,CSARASRLMNTEAFF,TGCAGTGCTAGAGCTAGTCGACTGATGAACACTGAAGCTTTCTTT
TRBJ2-7,few,NA,TRBV6-4,CASSDSRIRTLGEQYF,TGTGCCAGCAGTGACTCGCGCATCAGGACGCTGGGCGAGCAGTACTTC
TRBJ1-1,many,TRBD1,TRBV7-2,CASSPGQRNTEAFF,TGTGCCAGCAGTCCGGGACAGCGGAACACTGAAGCTTTCTTT
TRBJ1-4,NA,TRBD1,TRBV5-1,CASSTGTGNEKLFF,TGCGCCAGCAGCACAGGGACAGGGAATGAAAAACTGTTTTTT
TRBJ2-4,NA,TRBD2,TRBV20-1,CSANTGRVGLAKNIQYF,TGCAGTGCTAACACGGGGAGGGTCGGCCTAGCCAAAAACATTCAGTACTTC
TRBJ1-3,many,TRBD1,TRBV7-6,CASSGGQGPGNTIYF,TGTGCCAGCAGCGGGGGACAGGGACCTGGAAACACCATATATTTT
TRBJ2-3,many,NA,TRBV7-6,CASSLARDTQYF,TGTGCCAGCAGCTTAGCCCGGGATACGCAGTATTTT
TRBJ2-5,many,NA,TRBV7-6,CASSFNRAETQYF,TGTGCCAGCAGCTTTAACAGGGCTGAGACCCAGTACTTC
TRBJ2-2,NA,TRBD2,TRBV7-3,CASSLSPRGGSTGELFF,TGTGCCAGCAGCTTATCCCCCCGGGGGGGTAGCACCGGGGAGCTGTTTTTT
TRBJ2-3,NA,TRBD2,TRBV11-2,CASSPSGGDSDTQYF,TGTGCCAGCAGCCCTAGCGGGGGGGATTCAGATACGCAGTATTTT
TRBJ2-2,many,NA,TRBV27,CACAQGTGELFF,TGCGCCTGTGCCCAGGGGACCGGGGAGCTGTTTTTT
TRBJ2-7,NA,NA,TRBV12-3/TRBV12-4,CASSYGQGTYEQYF,TGTGCCAGCAGTTATGGGCAGGGGACCTACGAGCAGTACTTC
TRBJ2-5,many,TRBD2,TRBV7-6,CASSLMTSVRETQYF,TGTGCCAGCAGCTTAATGACTAGCGTCAGGGAGACCCAGTACTTC
TRBJ2-6,NA,TRBD1,TRBV2,CASSEGQGISGANVLTF,TGTGCCAGCAGTGAGGGACAGGGGATCTCTGGGGCCAACGTCCTGACTTTC
TRBJ1-1,NA,TRBD1,TRBV6-5,CASSSSLDRGTEAFF,TGTGCCAGCAGTTCCTCATTAGACAGGGGGACTGAAGCTTTCTTT
TRBJ1-1,NA,NA,TRBV5-5,CASSTNYEAFF,TGTGCCAGCAGCACCAACTATGAAGCTTTCTTT